The table lists the clone carrying this T cell receptor beta chain with a few counts. Its cognate antigen is unknown. V shed 6 bases and J shed 6 bases, with 15 bases lying between them. Germline values: CDR1 MNHNS, CDR2 SASEGT. The CDR3 length is 14 residues. PBMCs stemmed from about 9.5 ml fresh peripheral blood. The sample comes from a study of T cells in Graves' hyperthyroidism and ophthalmopathy. General study findings and limits: A model using 13 V-J features told ophthalmopathy apart from stable hyperthyroidism.

RNA transcripts provided the source from which TCR beta CDR3 regions were amplified. HTBI primers were the set used in a first-round RT-PCR of the TCR CDR3. TCRdb reprocessed the multiplex PCR reads with MiXCR, giving one entry per CDR3 protein. The table includes 700,000 or so distinct CDR3 sequences, approximately 14% detected once. The sample comprised blood. The V gene is TRBV6-1, the J gene TRBJ2-1; D call uncertain. This TCR was sampled from a woman aged 45-60 years with Graves' ophthalmopathy. The DNA for the CDR3 is TGTGCCAGCAGCCCCCCCCCGAGATTCAATGAGCAGTTCTTC. It is translated as CASSPPPRFNEQFF.